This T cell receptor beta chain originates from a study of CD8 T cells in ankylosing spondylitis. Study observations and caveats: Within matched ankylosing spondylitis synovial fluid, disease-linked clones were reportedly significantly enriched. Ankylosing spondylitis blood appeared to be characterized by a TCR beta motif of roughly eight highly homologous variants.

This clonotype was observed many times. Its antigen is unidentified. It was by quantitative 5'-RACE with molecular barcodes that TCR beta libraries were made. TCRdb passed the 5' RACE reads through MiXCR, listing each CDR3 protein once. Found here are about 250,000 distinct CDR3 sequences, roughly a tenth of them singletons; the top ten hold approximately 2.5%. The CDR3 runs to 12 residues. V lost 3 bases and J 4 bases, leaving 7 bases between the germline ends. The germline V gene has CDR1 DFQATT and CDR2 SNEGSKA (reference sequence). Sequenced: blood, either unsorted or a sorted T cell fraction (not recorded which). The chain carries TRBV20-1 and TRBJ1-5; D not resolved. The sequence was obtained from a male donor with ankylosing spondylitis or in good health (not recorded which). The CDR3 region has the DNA TGCAGTGCTAGTGATCCGAATCAGCCCCAGCATTTT. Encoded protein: CSASDPNQPQHF.